This entry is about one T cell receptor beta chain. The PCR was carried out with 60 Vbeta primers and 13 Jbeta primers. TCRdb keeps only in-frame clones here, not all; method: immunoSEQ multiplex PCR. The sample lists 35,000 to 45,000 clones, approximately 47% seen once, with 6% in the top ten. The sample comes from a study of cytomegalovirus exposure and HLA in healthy donors. Between the trimmed V and J ends, which lost 5 bases and 8 bases, there was a span of 10 bases. This CDR3 contains 12 residues. The V gene's germline CDR1 is MNHEY and CDR2 SMNVEV (reference sequence). The TCR comes from a man between 60 and 70 years old in good health and CMV-seronegative. Sequences were obtained from PBMCs. The chain is built from TRBV27 and TRBJ2-1; the D gene is possibly TRBD2 (6 bases). The CDR3 region is CASSGGYDEQFF. The CDR3, as DNA: TGTGCCAGCAGTGGGGGGTATGATGAGCAGTTCTTC.